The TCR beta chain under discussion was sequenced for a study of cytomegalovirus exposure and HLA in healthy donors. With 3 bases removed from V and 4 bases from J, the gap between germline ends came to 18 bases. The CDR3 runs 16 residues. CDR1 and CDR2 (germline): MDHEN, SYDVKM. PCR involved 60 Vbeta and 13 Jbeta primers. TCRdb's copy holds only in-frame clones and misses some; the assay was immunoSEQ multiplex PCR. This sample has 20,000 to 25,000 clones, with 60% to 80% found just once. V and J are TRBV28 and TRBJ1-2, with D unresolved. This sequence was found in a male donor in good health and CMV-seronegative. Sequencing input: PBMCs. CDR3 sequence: CASSFGGRLRIYGYTF. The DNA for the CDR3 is TGTGCCAGCAGTTTTGGTGGCAGGCTACGCATCTATGGCTACACCTTC.